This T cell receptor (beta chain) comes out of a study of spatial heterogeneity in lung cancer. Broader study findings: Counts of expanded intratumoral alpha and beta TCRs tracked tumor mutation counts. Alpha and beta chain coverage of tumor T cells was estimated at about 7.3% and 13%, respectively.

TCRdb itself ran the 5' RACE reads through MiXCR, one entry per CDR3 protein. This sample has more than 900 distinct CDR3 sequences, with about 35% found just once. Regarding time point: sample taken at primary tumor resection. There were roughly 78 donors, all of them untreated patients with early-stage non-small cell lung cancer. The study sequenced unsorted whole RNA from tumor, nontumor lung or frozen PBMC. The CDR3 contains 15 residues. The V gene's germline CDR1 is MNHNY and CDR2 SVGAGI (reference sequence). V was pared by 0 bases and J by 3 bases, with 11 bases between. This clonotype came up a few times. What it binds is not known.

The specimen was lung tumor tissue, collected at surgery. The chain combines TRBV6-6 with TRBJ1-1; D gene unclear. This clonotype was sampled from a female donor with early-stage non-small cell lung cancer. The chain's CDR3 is CASSYSVFGDTEAFF. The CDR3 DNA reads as TGTGCCAGCAGTTACTCGGTCTTTGGGGACACTGAAGCTTTCTTT.